This entry describes one T cell receptor (beta chain). The CDR3 spans 18 residues. The germline gives CDR1 SGHAT, CDR2 FQNNGV. The junction had 10 bases not matched to a gene; V was cut back by 1 base and J by 4 bases. Authors' processing steps: Estimates of nucleated cell counts were drawn from the amplification of reference gene primers. Assay used: immunoSEQ multiplex PCR; TCRdb lists only in-frame clones, some missing. The V and J calls and the clone size are those of that table, but D and trimming were determined from the DNA. The sample has about 310,000 clones, roughly 87% seen once. This sample is drawn from a study of blood T cell repertoires in COVID-19.

The chain is built from TRBV11-2 and TRBJ2-3, with 11 bases aligning to TRBD2. The clonotype was recovered from a man aged 45 to 65 with active or convalescent COVID-19. Material: peripheral blood. CDR3 loop: CASSLAPYSGGAADTQYF. CDR3 coding DNA: TGTGCCAGCAGCTTAGCCCCTTATAGCGGGGGGGCCGCAGATACGCAGTATTTT.